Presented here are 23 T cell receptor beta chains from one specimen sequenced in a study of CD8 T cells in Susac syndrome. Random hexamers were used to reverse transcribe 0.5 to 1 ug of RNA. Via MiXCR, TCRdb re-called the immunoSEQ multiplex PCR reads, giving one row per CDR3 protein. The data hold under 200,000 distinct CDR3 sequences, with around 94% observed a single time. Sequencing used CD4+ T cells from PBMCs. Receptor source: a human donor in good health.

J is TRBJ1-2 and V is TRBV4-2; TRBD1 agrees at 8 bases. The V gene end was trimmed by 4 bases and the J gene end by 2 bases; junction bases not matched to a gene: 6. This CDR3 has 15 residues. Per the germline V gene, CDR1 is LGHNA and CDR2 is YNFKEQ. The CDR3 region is CASSRNRDRNYGYTF. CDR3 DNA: TGTGCCAGCAGCCGAAACCGGGACAGGAACTATGGCTACACCTTC.

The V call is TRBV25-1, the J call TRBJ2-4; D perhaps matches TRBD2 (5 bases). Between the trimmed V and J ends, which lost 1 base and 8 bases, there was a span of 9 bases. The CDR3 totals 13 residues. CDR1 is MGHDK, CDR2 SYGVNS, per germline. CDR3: CASSESTADIQYF. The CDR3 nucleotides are TGTGCCAGCAGTGAATCCACAGCGGACATTCAGTACTTC.

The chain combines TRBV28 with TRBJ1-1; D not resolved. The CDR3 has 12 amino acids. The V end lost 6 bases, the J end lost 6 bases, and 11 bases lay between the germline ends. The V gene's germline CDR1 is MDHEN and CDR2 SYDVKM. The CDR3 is CASRPGGPEAFF. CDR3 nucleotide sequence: TGTGCCAGCAGGCCAGGCGGTCCTGAAGCTTTCTTT.

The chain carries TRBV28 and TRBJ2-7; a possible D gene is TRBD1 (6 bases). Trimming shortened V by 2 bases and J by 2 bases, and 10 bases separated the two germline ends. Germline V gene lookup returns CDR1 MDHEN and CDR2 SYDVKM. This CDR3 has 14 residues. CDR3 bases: TGTGCCAGCAGTTTAATACAGGGAACCTACGAGCAGTACTTC. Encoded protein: CASSLIQGTYEQYF.

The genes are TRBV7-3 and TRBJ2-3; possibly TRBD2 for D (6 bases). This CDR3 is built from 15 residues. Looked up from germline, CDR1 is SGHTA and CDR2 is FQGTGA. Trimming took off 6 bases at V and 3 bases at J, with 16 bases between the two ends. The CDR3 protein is CASSRQGGGTDTQYF. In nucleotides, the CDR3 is TGTGCCAGCAGTCGGCAGGGAGGAGGGACAGATACGCAGTATTTT.

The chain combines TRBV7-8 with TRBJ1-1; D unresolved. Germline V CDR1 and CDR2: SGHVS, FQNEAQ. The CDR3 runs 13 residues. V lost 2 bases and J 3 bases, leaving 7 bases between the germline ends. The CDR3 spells CASSLYWDTEAFF. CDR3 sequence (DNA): TGTGCCAGCAGCTTATATTGGGACACTGAAGCTTTCTTT. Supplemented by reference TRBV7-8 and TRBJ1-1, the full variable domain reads GAGVSQSPRYKVAKRGQDVALRCDPISGHVSLFWYQQALGQGPEFLTYFQNEAQLDKSGLPSDRFFAERPEGSVSTLKIQRTQQEDSAVYLCASSLYWDTEAFFGQGTRLTVV.

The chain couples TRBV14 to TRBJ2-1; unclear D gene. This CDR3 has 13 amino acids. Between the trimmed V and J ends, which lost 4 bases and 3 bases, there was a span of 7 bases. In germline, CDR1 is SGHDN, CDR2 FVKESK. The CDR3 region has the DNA TGTGCCAGCAGCCCAAAAGTCTACAATGAGCAGTTCTTC. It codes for CASSPKVYNEQFF.

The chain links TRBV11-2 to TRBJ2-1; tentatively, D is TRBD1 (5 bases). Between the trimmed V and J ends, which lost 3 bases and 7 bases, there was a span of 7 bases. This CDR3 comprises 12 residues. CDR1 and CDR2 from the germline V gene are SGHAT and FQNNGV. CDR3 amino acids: CASSLKGNEQFF. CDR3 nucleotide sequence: TGTGCCAGCAGCTTGAAGGGGAATGAGCAGTTCTTC.

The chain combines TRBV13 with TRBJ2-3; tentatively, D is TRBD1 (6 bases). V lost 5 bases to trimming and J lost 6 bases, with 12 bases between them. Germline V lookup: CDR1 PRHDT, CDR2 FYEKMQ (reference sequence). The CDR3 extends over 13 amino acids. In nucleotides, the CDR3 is TGTGCCAGCAGCGTACAACAGGGTGATACGCAGTATTTT. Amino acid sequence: CASSVQQGDTQYF.

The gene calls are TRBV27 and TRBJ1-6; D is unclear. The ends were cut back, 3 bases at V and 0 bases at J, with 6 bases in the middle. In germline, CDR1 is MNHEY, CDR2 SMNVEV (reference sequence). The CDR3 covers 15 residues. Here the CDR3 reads CASSFVSSYNSPLHF. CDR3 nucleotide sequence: TGTGCCAGCAGTTTTGTCAGCTCCTATAATTCACCCCTCCACTTT.

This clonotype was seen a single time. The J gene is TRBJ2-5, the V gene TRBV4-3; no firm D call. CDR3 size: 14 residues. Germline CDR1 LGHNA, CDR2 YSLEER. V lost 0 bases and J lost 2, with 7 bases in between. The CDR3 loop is CASSQDLSQETQYF. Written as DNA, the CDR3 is TGCGCCAGCAGCCAAGATCTAAGTCAAGAGACCCAGTACTTC.

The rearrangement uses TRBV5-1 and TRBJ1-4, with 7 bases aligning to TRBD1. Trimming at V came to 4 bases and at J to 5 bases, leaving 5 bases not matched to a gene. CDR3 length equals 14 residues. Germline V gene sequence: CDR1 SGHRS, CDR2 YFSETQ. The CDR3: CASSNGQVNEKLFF. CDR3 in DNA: TGCGCCAGCAGCAATGGACAGGTCAATGAAAAACTGTTTTTT.

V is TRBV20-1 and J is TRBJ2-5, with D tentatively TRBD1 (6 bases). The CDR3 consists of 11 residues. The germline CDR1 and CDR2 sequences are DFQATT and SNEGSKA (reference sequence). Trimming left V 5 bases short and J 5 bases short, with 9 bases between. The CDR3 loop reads CSAGGTETQYF. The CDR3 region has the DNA TGCAGTGCTGGGGGCACGGAGACCCAGTACTTC.

CDR3 loop: CASSSLTGSGETQYF. The CDR3 nucleotides read TGCGCCAGCAGCTCACTGACAGGGTCGGGGGAGACCCAGTACTTC. This chain joins TRBV5-1 and TRBJ2-5, with TRBD1 identical over 7 bases. CDR3 length equals 15 residues. Germline V gives CDR1 SGHRS, CDR2 YFSETQ. The V segment lost 3 bases and the J segment 5 bases; nucleotides outside the gene matches: 10. The full variable domain, in which reference TRBV5-1 and TRBJ2-5 provide the parts outside the CDR3, is KAGVTQTPRYLIKTRGQQVTLSCSPISGHRSVSWYQQTPGQGLQFLFEYFSETQRNKGNFPGRFSGRQFSNSRSEMNVSTLELGDSALYLCASSSLTGSGETQYFGPGTRLLVL.

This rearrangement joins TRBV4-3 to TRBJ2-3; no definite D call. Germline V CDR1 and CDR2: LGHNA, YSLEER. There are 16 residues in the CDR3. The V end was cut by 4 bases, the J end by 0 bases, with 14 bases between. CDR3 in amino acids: CASSPHPEASTDTQYF. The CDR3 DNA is TGCGCCAGCAGCCCGCACCCCGAGGCTAGCACAGATACGCAGTATTTT.

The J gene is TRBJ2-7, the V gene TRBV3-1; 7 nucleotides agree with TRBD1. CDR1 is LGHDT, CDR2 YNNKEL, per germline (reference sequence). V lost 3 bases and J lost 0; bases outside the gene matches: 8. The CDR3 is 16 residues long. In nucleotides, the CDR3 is TGTGCCAGCAGCCACGCAGGGGGTAGCTTCTCCTACGAGCAGTACTTC. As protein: CASSHAGGSFSYEQYF.

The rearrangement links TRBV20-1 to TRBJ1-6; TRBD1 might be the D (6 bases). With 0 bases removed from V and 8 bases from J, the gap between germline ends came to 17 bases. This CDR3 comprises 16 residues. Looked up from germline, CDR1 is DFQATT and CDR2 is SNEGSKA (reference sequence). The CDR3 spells CSARDWRRTADSPLHF. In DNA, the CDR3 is TGCAGTGCTAGAGATTGGCGGAGGACAGCGGATTCACCCCTCCACTTT.

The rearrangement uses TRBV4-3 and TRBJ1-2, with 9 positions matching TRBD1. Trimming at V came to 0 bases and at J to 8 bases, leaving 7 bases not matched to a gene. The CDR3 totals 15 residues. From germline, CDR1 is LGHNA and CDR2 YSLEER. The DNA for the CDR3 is TGCGCCAGCAGCCAAGAGGGGACAGGGCCCACGGGCTACACCTTC. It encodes CASSQEGTGPTGYTF.

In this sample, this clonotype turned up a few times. The CDR3 sequence is CASTRGTEAFF. CDR3 DNA: TGTGCCAGTACCCGAGGCACTGAAGCTTTCTTT. V and J are TRBV6-5 and TRBJ1-1; D gene ambiguous. This CDR3 has 11 residues. Germline CDR1 reads MNHEY; CDR2 reads SVGAGI. Trimming took 9 bases from V and 4 from J, leaving 9 bases between them.

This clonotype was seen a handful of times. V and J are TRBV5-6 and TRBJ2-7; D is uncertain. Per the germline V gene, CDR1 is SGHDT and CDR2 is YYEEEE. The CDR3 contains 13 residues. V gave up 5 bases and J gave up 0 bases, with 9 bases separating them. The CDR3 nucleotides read TGTGCCAGCAGTTTACCGGACTCCTACGAGCAGTACTTC. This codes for CASSLPDSYEQYF.

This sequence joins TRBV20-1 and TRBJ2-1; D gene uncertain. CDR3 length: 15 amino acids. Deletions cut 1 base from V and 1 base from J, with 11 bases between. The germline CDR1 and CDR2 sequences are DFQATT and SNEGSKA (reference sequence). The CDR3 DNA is TGCAGTGCTAGAGTAACAGCTAAGTCCTACAATGAGCAGTTCTTC. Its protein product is CSARVTAKSYNEQFF.

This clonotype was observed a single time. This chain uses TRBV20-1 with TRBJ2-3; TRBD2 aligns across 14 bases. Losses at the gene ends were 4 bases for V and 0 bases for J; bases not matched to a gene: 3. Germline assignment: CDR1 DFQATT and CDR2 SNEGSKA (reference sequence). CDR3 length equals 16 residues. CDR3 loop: CSAKGLAGGSTDTQYF. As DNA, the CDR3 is TGCAGTGCTAAAGGACTAGCGGGGGGAAGCACAGATACGCAGTATTTT.

The chain's CDR3 is CASSVGGQGREPQHF. The DNA for the CDR3 is TGTGCCAGCAGCGTAGGCGGGCAGGGGCGTGAGCCCCAGCATTTT. This rearrangement joins TRBV9 to TRBJ1-5, with D maybe TRBD1 (6 bases). Germline CDR1 is SGDLS and CDR2 is YYNGEE. The CDR3 runs to 15 residues. V was clipped by 0 bases and J by 8 bases, with 15 bases between them.